A single sample gave rise to the 8 T cell receptor beta chains below, sequenced in a study of spatial heterogeneity in lung cancer. In TCRdb, the 5' RACE reads were re-called with MiXCR into one record per CDR3 protein. The table includes some 70,000 distinct CDR3 sequences, roughly 14% detected once. The time point here: sample taken at primary tumor resection. Extraction of whole RNA from tumor, nontumor lung or frozen PBMC preceded unsorted sequencing. Sequencing used PBMCs, obtained at surgery. The receptors come from a male donor with early-stage non-small cell lung cancer.

This clonotype appeared many times. The chain is built from TRBV4-2 and TRBJ2-7, with D unclear. This CDR3 region has 13 residues. Per germline, CDR1 LGHNA and CDR2 YNFKEQ. V shed 1 base and J shed 6 bases, with 10 bases lying between them. CDR3 in DNA: TGTGCCAGCAGCCAAGCCCCCCGGGCCGAGCAGTACTTC. Protein sequence: CASSQAPRAEQYF.

This clonotype showed up many times. The rearrangement links TRBV7-2 to TRBJ2-4; 13 bases map to TRBD2. The germline V gene has CDR1 SGHTA and CDR2 FQGNSA. The CDR3 runs to 15 residues. Trimming cost V 6 bases and J 5 bases; bases outside gene matches: 4. The CDR3 DNA is TGTGCCAGCAGGAGGGGGACTAGCGGGGAAAACATTCAGTACTTC. This sequence encodes CASRRGTSGENIQYF.

The DNA for the CDR3 is TGTGCCAGCAGCCTGGGCACCCCCTCGGGTACCGGGGAGCTGTTTTTT. This encodes CASSLGTPSGTGELFF. The chain links TRBV3-1 to TRBJ2-2; no clear D. The CDR3 contains 16 residues. Germline CDR1 is LGHDT and CDR2 is YNNKEL (reference sequence). V was shortened by 4 bases and J by 5 bases, with 17 bases between the two germline ends. Supplemented by reference TRBV3-1 and TRBJ2-2, the full variable domain reads DTAVSQTPKYLVTQMGNDKSIKCEQNLGHDTMYWYKQDSKKFLKIMFSYNNKELIINETVPNRFSPKSPDKAHLNLHINSLELGDSAVYFCASSLGTPSGTGELFFGEGSRLTVL.

The sample holds many counts of this clonotype. V and J are TRBV5-1 and TRBJ2-1, with a weak D call TRBD2 (6 bases). The V gene's germline CDR1 is SGHRS and CDR2 YFSETQ. Trimming stripped 0 bases from V and 10 bases from J, with 11 bases between. There are 13 residues in the CDR3. The CDR3 nucleotides read TGCGCCAGCAGCTTGGTTAGGGCGGGGGAGCAGTTCTTC. Amino acids: CASSLVRAGEQFF.

A single count supports this clonotype. The genes are TRBV12-3 or TRBV12-4 and TRBJ2-1; possibly TRBD1 for D (5 bases). V lost 0 bases and J lost 4, with 16 bases in between. This CDR3 has 17 amino acids. The CDR3: CASSLASLQGAYNEQFF. The CDR3 region has the DNA TGTGCCAGCAGTTTAGCGTCGCTGCAAGGGGCGTACAATGAGCAGTTCTTC.

The V and J genes are TRBV11-3 and TRBJ2-5; 10 nucleotides agree with TRBD2. Germline loops: CDR1 SGHNT, CDR2 YENEEA. This CDR3 has 17 amino acids. Trimming cost V 0 bases and J 5 bases; bases outside gene matches: 9. The chain's CDR3 is CASSLDWSPSGSETQYF. CDR3 DNA: TGTGCCAGCAGCTTAGATTGGAGCCCTAGCGGGAGTGAGACCCAGTACTTC.

The gene calls are TRBV12-5 and TRBJ1-1; D unclear. Looked up from germline, CDR1 is LGHNT and CDR2 is FRNRAP. This CDR3 comprises 12 residues. V dropped 2 bases and J dropped 10 bases, with 11 bases sitting between them. CDR3 nucleotides: TGTGCTAGTGGTTTGCCCCCACATCCAGCTTTCTTT. Its translation is CASGLPPHPAFF. The whole variable domain, filled in from reference TRBV12-5 and TRBJ1-1, reads DARVTQTPRHKVTEMGQEVTMRCQPILGHNTVFWYRQTMMQGLELLAYFRNRAPLDDSGMPKDRFSAEMPDATLATLKIQPSEPRDSAVYFCASGLPPHPAFFGQGTRLTVV.

This clonotype was recorded at least ten times. The chain has TRBV7-2 and TRBJ2-3, with D maybe TRBD2 (7 bases). Trimming took off 1 base at V and 2 bases at J, with 16 bases between the two ends. The CDR3 covers 17 residues. Germline V gene lookup returns CDR1 SGHTA and CDR2 FQGNSA. The CDR3, as DNA: TGTGCCAGCAGCTTAGATCGGGGGGCGACCCTCACAGATACGCAGTATTTT. Translated, it gives CASSLDRGATLTDTQYF.